Sequencing of this T cell receptor (beta chain) was carried out in a study of control samples from healthy donors and cancer patients. CDR1 and CDR2 (germline): SNHLY, FYNNEI. V lost 6 bases to trimming and J lost 0 bases, with 12 bases between them. The CDR3 is made up of 15 amino acids. Produced via immunoSEQ multiplex PCR; TCRdb's table is partial and in-frame only. This sample has about 97,000 clones; roughly 94% occur once, and the top ten carry about 2.5%. Specimen: blood. This sequence joins TRBV2 and TRBJ1-3; possibly TRBD1 for D (5 bases). This receptor was identified in a woman aged 18-29 years in good health. The DNA for the CDR3 is TGTGCCAGCAGCCCTGACAGATACTCTGGAAACACCATATATTTT. The encoded protein is CASSPDRYSGNTIYF.